These T cell receptor beta chains were read from a single sample in a study of shared T cell receptors in the human thymus. Clones were read by immunoSEQ multiplex PCR, and TCRdb kept only the in-frame ones, dropping some. The repertoire holds about 380,000 clones, with 95% as singletons. The specimen sequenced was thymocytes. The receptors were sampled from a human donor. Each CDR3 is given with its conserved first and last residue. The D gene is left open where the match is weak. Expanded clones are given a class, and other clones once, few, many or no size at all.

J | size | V | D | CDR3 | DNA
TRBJ1-1 | once | TRBV27 | TRBD1 | CASSLNRGGTEAFF | TGTGCCAGCAGTTTAAACAGGGGGGGCACTGAAGCTTTCTTT
TRBJ1-1 | - | TRBV29-1 | - | CSVETWRGNTEAFF | TGCAGCGTTGAGACGTGGAGGGGGAACACTGAAGCTTTCTTT
TRBJ2-2 | - | TRBV27 | - | CASSLEGQDTGELFF | TGTGCCAGCAGTTTAGAGGGGCAGGACACCGGGGAGCTGTTTTTT
TRBJ1-5 | - | TRBV15 | - | CATSSPGLINQPQHF | TGTGCCACCAGCAGCCCGGGACTCATCAATCAGCCCCAGCATTTT
TRBJ2-2 | - | TRBV27 | TRBD1 | CASSLFTGDTGELFF | TGTGCCAGCAGTTTATTCACAGGGGACACCGGGGAGCTGTTTTTT
TRBJ1-5 | - | TRBV10-3 | - | CAISERGGASNQPQHF | TGTGCCATCAGTGAGCGCGGGGGAGCGAGCAATCAGCCCCAGCATTTT
TRBJ2-7 | - | TRBV6-5 | - | CASSYRGAFWEQYF | TGTGCCAGCAGTTACAGGGGCGCATTTTGGGAGCAGTACTTC
TRBJ2-1 | - | TRBV5-8 | - | CASSFLSARHSSYNEQFF | TGTGCCAGCAGCTTCCTGTCGGCTCGTCACAGCTCCTACAATGAGCAGTTCTTC
TRBJ1-3 | - | TRBV27 | - | CASSIRLDTSGNTIYF | TGTGCCAGCAGCATAAGGTTGGACACCTCTGGAAACACCATATATTTT
TRBJ1-2 | - | TRBV19 | TRBD1 | CASCSHRGLEYGYTF | TGTGCCAGTTGTAGCCACAGGGGGCTTGAGTATGGCTACACCTTC
TRBJ2-5 | - | TRBV11-2 | - | CASSFAGETQYF | TGTGCCAGCAGCTTTGCCGGGGAGACCCAGTACTTC
TRBJ2-1 | - | TRBV7-6 | TRBD2 | CASSLTQREFNEQFF | TGTGCCAGCAGCTTAACCCAGCGGGAGTTCAATGAGCAGTTCTTC
TRBJ2-7 | - | TRBV27 | TRBD2 | CASGLAGPAGGEQYF | TGTGCCAGTGGACTAGCGGGACCAGCTGGTGGTGAGCAGTACTTC
TRBJ2-1 | once | TRBV5-4 | - | CASSFPPNEQFF | TGTGCCAGCAGCTTTCCCCCGAATGAGCAGTTCTTC
TRBJ2-7 | - | TRBV7-8 | - | CASSQKRAWEQYF | TGTGCCAGCAGCCAGAAACGGGCGTGGGAGCAGTACTTC
TRBJ1-2 | - | TRBV28 | - | CASRPGGYGYTF | TGTGCCAGCCGGCCGGGGGGGTATGGCTACACCTTC
TRBJ1-4 | - | TRBV5-1 | - | CASSPLERLNEKLFF | TGCGCCAGCAGCCCGCTGGAACGTCTTAATGAAAAACTGTTTTTT
TRBJ2-3 | - | TRBV21-1 | - | CASSKAEGRTDTQYF | TGTGCCAGCAGCAAAGCAGAGGGTAGGACAGATACGCAGTATTTT
TRBJ1-1 | - | TRBV6-5 | - | CASRPGPRNTEAFF | TGTGCCAGCAGACCTGGACCGCGGAACACTGAAGCTTTCTTT
TRBJ2-1 | - | TRBV20-1 | - | CSASPPYEQFF | TGCAGTGCTAGTCCCCCCTATGAGCAGTTCTTC
TRBJ2-1 | - | TRBV11-2 | - | CASSSHPGPPSSYNEQFF | TGTGCCAGCAGCTCCCATCCGGGACCACCAAGCTCCTACAATGAGCAGTTCTTC
TRBJ2-7 | - | TRBV2 | - | CASSSAPYEQYF | TGTGCCAGCAGTTCCGCTCCCTACGAGCAGTACTTC
TRBJ2-7 | once | TRBV27 | - | CASSLSGFYEQYF | TGTGCCAGCAGTTTAAGTGGGTTCTACGAGCAGTACTTC
TRBJ2-1 | - | TRBV2 | - | CASSQSGKASYNEQFF | TGTGCCAGCAGTCAATCCGGGAAAGCTTCCTACAATGAGCAGTTCTTC
TRBJ2-4 | - | TRBV7-9 | - | CASSPRGTKNIQYF | TGTGCCAGCAGCCCTAGGGGAACCAAAAACATTCAGTACTTC
TRBJ2-5 | - | TRBV29-1 | TRBD1 | CSVGGTVLKETQYF | TGCAGCGTTGGAGGGACAGTCCTAAAAGAGACCCAGTACTTC
TRBJ1-3 | - | TRBV6-5 | - | CASTGPGNTIYF | TGTGCCAGCACAGGGCCTGGAAACACCATATATTTT
TRBJ2-1 | - | TRBV19 | - | CASSYTSSYDGEQFF | TGTGCCAGTAGTTACACTAGCAGTTACGACGGTGAGCAGTTCTTC
TRBJ2-7 | once | TRBV11-2 | TRBD1 | CAQERTGSYEQYF | TGTGCCCAAGAGCGGACAGGTTCCTACGAGCAGTACTTC
TRBJ2-7 | - | TRBV28 | TRBD2 | CASSLTGGTYEQYF | TGTGCCAGCAGTTTAACGGGAGGAACCTACGAGCAGTACTTC
TRBJ1-3 | - | TRBV5-1 | - | CASRPEARGRNTIYF | TGCGCCAGCAGACCTGAAGCTCGGGGGAGAAACACCATATATTTT
TRBJ2-7 | - | TRBV5-1 | TRBD2 | CASSLGIGKRAGDYYEQYF | TGCGCCAGCAGCTTAGGAATAGGGAAGAGAGCGGGAGATTACTACGAGCAGTACTTC
TRBJ2-1 | - | TRBV27 | - | CASTHALGVGEQFF | TGTGCCAGCACGCATGCACTAGGGGTGGGTGAGCAGTTCTTC
TRBJ2-1 | - | TRBV2 | TRBD1 | CATTTQQGAGYNEQFF | TGTGCCACCACTACCCAACAGGGGGCGGGATACAATGAGCAGTTCTTC
TRBJ2-2 | - | TRBV11-3 | - | CASSYSSSGELFF | -
TRBJ2-5 | - | TRBV11-2 | - | CASNIRGGQETQYF | TGTGCCAGCAACATAAGGGGGGGCCAAGAGACCCAGTACTTC
TRBJ1-3 | - | TRBV2 | - | CASSERRGTNSGNTIYF | TGTGCCAGCAGTGAACGGAGGGGGACAAACTCTGGAAACACCATATATTTT
TRBJ1-2 | - | TRBV28 | - | CASSLGHYGYTF | TGTGCCAGCAGTTTGGGACACTATGGCTACACCTTC
TRBJ2-5 | - | TRBV6-5 | TRBD2 | CASSYWSSGKETQYF | TGTGCCAGCAGTTACTGGTCTAGCGGAAAAGAGACCCAGTACTTC
TRBJ1-2 | - | TRBV5-6 | - | CASSRGQSYYGYTF | TGTGCCAGCAGCAGAGGACAGAGCTACTATGGCTACACCTTC
TRBJ1-5 | - | TRBV4-1 | TRBD1 | CASSQDFDRGINQPQHF | TGCGCCAGCAGCCAAGATTTTGACAGGGGGATCAATCAGCCCCAGCATTTT
TRBJ1-5 | - | TRBV27 | - | CASSLAGRGGQPQHF | TGTGCCAGCAGTTTAGCGGGAAGGGGGGGTCAGCCCCAGCATTTT
TRBJ2-1 | - | TRBV6-5 | - | CASSYSGISYNEQFF | TGTGCCAGCAGTTACTCTGGTATCTCCTACAATGAGCAGTTCTTC
TRBJ2-2 | - | TRBV28 | - | CASSFRPEGHTGELFF | TGTGCCAGCAGTTTCCGGCCGGAGGGGCACACCGGGGAGCTGTTTTTT
TRBJ2-7 | - | TRBV5-1 | - | CASSETPTGHAEQYF | TGCGCCAGCAGCGAAACACCGACGGGGCATGCCGAGCAGTACTTC
TRBJ1-5 | - | TRBV30 | TRBD1 | CASLVRWDRSVYSNQPQHF | TGTGCCTCTCTAGTTCGATGGGACAGGAGCGTCTATAGCAATCAGCCCCAGCATTTT
TRBJ1-1 | once | TRBV12-5 | TRBD1 | CASGLVRGTGVLKAEAFF | TGTGCTAGTGGTTTGGTACGTGGGACAGGCGTCCTCAAGGCTGAAGCTTTCTTT
TRBJ2-2 | - | TRBV5-1 | - | CASSFGGTGELFF | TGCGCCAGCAGCTTCGGGGGAACCGGGGAGCTGTTTTTT
TRBJ1-5 | once | TRBV7-3 | - | CASSARRQGINRSNQPQHF | TGTGCCAGCAGCGCCCGCAGGCAGGGGATTAATAGGAGCAATCAGCCCCAGCATTTT
TRBJ2-7 | - | TRBV27 | - | CASSPRLASYEQYF | TGTGCCAGCAGCCCCAGACTGGCCTCCTACGAGCAGTACTTC
TRBJ1-2 | once | TRBV29-1 | - | CSVAGNYGYTF | TGCAGCGTTGCAGGGAACTATGGCTACACCTTC
TRBJ2-1 | - | TRBV6-5 | - | CASSHGQFNNEQFF | TGTGCCAGCAGCCACGGGCAGTTTAACAATGAGCAGTTCTTC
TRBJ1-1 | - | TRBV10-1 | - | CASSDGDRNTEAFF | TGCGCCAGCAGTGACGGGGATAGGAACACTGAAGCTTTCTTT
TRBJ1-5 | - | TRBV5-6 | - | CASSLARYSNQPQHF | TGTGCCAGCAGCTTGGCTAGGTATAGCAATCAGCCCCAGCATTTT
TRBJ2-2 | - | TRBV27 | TRBD2 | CASSREREGNTGELFF | TGTGCCAGCAGCCGTGAGCGGGAGGGAAACACCGGGGAGCTGTTTTTT
TRBJ2-7 | - | TRBV28 | - | CASSFQRQGGHEQYF | TGTGCCAGCAGTTTCCAAAGACAGGGAGGCCACGAGCAGTACTTC
TRBJ1-2 | - | TRBV2 | - | CASSARQGGYTF | TGTGCCAGCAGCGCCCGGCAAGGGGGCTACACCTTC